These T cell receptor beta chains were read from a single sample in a study of regulatory T cells in long-lasting Graves disease. TCRdb analysed the multiplex PCR reads with MiXCR anew, one entry per CDR3 protein. The table lists 350,000 to 500,000 distinct CDR3 sequences, 11% to 15% of them singletons. The same data also contributed to another study, on T cells in Graves' hyperthyroidism and ophthalmopathy.

Specimen: peripheral blood mononuclear cells (PBMCs), collected at new diagnosis, from a patient treated with antithyroid drugs. The receptors stem from a woman in her fifties or sixties with Graves disease. Each CDR3 is given with its conserved first and last residue. Fields, in order: clone size, J gene, V gene, D gene, CDR3 protein, CDR3 DNA. A D gene is named only where the DNA matches it firmly. Only some rows state a clone size, as once, few, many or a class for expanded clones.

>many|TRBJ2-1|TRBV7-3|.
CASSLSVGEEYSEQFF
TGTGCCAGCAGCCTAAGCGTGGGGGAGGAATATAGTGAGCAGTTCTTC
>many|TRBJ2-1|TRBV3-1|.
CASSQVGRRDEQFF
TGTGCCAGCAGCCAAGTCGGGAGAAGGGATGAGCAGTTCTTC
>many|TRBJ2-1|TRBV5-1|TRBD2
CASSRTGRAFYNEQFF
TGCGCCAGCAGCCGGACCGGGAGGGCCTTCTACAATGAGCAGTTCTTC
>many|TRBJ2-2|TRBV6-1|.
CASSQHRNTGELFF
TGTGCCAGCAGTCAACATCGGAACACCGGGGAGCTGTTTTTT
>.|TRBJ1-4|TRBV18|TRBD1
CASSPRDSSNEKLFF
TGTGCCAGCTCTCCCCGGGACAGTAGTAATGAAAAACTGTTTTTT
>many|TRBJ1-1|TRBV18|TRBD1
CASSLDREMTEAFF
TGTGCCAGCTCACTCGACAGGGAGATGACTGAAGCTTTCTTT
>once|TRBJ2-2|TRBV19|TRBD1
CASGRDRGTGELFF
TGTGCCAGTGGCCGGGACAGGGGGACCGGGGAGCTGTTTTTT
>many|TRBJ1-2|TRBV30|TRBD1
CASQDRGLANYGYTF
TGTGCCTCCCAGGACAGGGGCCTAGCTAACTATGGCTACACCTTC
>.|TRBJ2-1|TRBV20-1|TRBD2
CSAPSGTTSYNEQFF
TGCAGCGCACCTAGCGGGACTACATCCTACAATGAGCAGTTCTTC
>few|TRBJ2-7|TRBV20-1|.
CSASHGQSSYEQYF
TGCAGTGCTAGCCACGGACAGAGCTCCTACGAGCAGTACTTC
>.|TRBJ1-1|TRBV19|.
CASSIDGVREYGEAFF
TGTGCCAGTAGTATAGATGGCGTCCGTGAATACGGTGAAGCTTTCTTT
>.|TRBJ1-1|TRBV28|TRBD1
CASTLTGGNTEAFF
TGTGCCAGCACCCTGACAGGGGGTAACACTGAAGCTTTCTTT
>few|TRBJ2-5|TRBV4-1|TRBD1
CASSQSTGAWETQYF
TGCGCCAGCAGCCAAAGTACAGGGGCGTGGGAGACCCAGTACTTC
>few|TRBJ2-7|TRBV7-2|.
CASSWRGRSGYEQYF
TGTGCCAGCAGCTGGAGAGGTAGGAGTGGGTACGAGCAGTACTTC
>many|TRBJ2-5|TRBV12-3/TRBV12-4|TRBD2
CASSGLAGVETQYF
TGTGCCAGCAGTGGTCTAGCGGGAGTAGAGACCCAGTACTTC
>few|TRBJ1-1|TRBV9|.
CASSVIGQAEAFF
TGTGCCAGCAGCGTAATCGGACAAGCTGAAGCTTTCTTT
>many|TRBJ1-6|TRBV6-1|.
CASRDSESSYNSPLHF
TGTGCCAGCAGGGACAGTGAGAGCTCCTATAATTCACCCCTCCACTTT
>many|TRBJ2-3|TRBV28|.
CASSLPEGAVTDTQYF
TGTGCCAGCAGTTTACCGGAGGGGGCTGTGACAGATACGCAGTATTTT
>many|TRBJ2-3|TRBV7-2|.
CASSYPSDTQYF
TGTGCCAGCAGTTACCCGTCAGATACGCAGTATTTT
>few|TRBJ2-1|TRBV7-9|TRBD1
CASLGTAAYNEQFF
TGTGCCAGCTTAGGGACAGCCGCCTACAATGAGCAGTTCTTC
>many|TRBJ2-7|TRBV7-9|.
CASSLMALHSYEQYF
TGTGCCAGCAGCTTAATGGCCCTCCACTCATACGAGCAGTACTTC
>.|TRBJ2-7|TRBV14|.
CASSPLGSDASYEQYF
TGTGCCAGCAGCCCCCTGGGGTCAGACGCCTCCTACGAGCAGTACTTC
>.|TRBJ2-1|TRBV20-1|TRBD1
CSARLRGRSYNEQFF
TGCAGTGCTAGACTGAGGGGGCGTTCGTACAATGAGCAGTTCTTC
>many|TRBJ2-7|TRBV11-2|.
CASSSYRGKEQYF
TGTGCCAGCAGCTCCTATAGGGGGAAAGAGCAGTACTTC
>.|TRBJ2-4|TRBV9|TRBD2
CASSDNLAGGQVIQYF
TGTGCCAGCAGCGACAACTTAGCGGGAGGGCAGGTCATTCAGTACTTC
>many|TRBJ2-7|TRBV11-2|.
CASGTTPFTLGGDSYEQYF
TGTGCCAGCGGCACCACCCCATTCACCCTTGGCGGAGACTCCTACGAGCAGTACTTC
>many|TRBJ1-1|TRBV6-1|TRBD1
CASTVQGADTEAFF
TGTGCCAGCACCGTACAGGGGGCGGACACTGAAGCTTTCTTT
>many|TRBJ2-1|TRBV28|TRBD2
CASSAGLANVLSSYNEQFF
TGTGCCAGCAGCGCCGGACTAGCCAACGTCCTCAGCTCCTACAATGAGCAGTTCTTC
>many|TRBJ2-7|TRBV27|.
CASSLRGAEQYF
TGTGCCAGCAGTTTACGAGGCGCGGAGCAGTACTTC
>many|TRBJ2-3|TRBV5-1|TRBD2
CASSDSLAGRDTQYF
TGCGCCAGCAGCGACTCACTAGCGGGAAGAGATACGCAGTATTTT
>.|TRBJ2-3|TRBV9|.
CASSVFMGTGSTDTQYF
TGTGCCAGCAGCGTATTTATGGGGACGGGAAGCACAGATACGCAGTATTTT
>many|TRBJ2-1|TRBV7-3|TRBD2
CASSLGREGEQFF
TGTGCCAGCAGCTTAGGCAGGGAGGGTGAGCAGTTCTTC
>few|TRBJ2-3|TRBV7-3|TRBD2
CASSLGGGVLGGMTDTQYF
TGTGCCAGCAGCTTGGGGGGGGGGGTACTCGGCGGGATGACAGATACGCAGTATTTT
>many|TRBJ2-7|TRBV2|TRBD1
CASSDVDRASYEQYF
TGTGCCAGCAGTGACGTGGACAGGGCTTCCTACGAGCAGTACTTC
>.|TRBJ2-1|TRBV19|TRBD1
CASSETGLVNEQFF
TGTGCCAGTAGTGAGACAGGGCTCGTTAATGAGCAGTTCTTC
>many|TRBJ2-1|TRBV3-1|.
CASSQDRRKRLNEQFF
TGTGCCAGCAGCCAAGATAGGCGGAAGCGGCTTAATGAGCAGTTCTTC
>.|TRBJ2-1|TRBV12-5|TRBD2
CASGYFGGASLPMSNEQFF
TGTGCTAGTGGTTATTTCGGGGGGGCTTCCCTACCTATGAGCAATGAGCAGTTCTTC
>.|TRBJ1-5|TRBV3-1|.
CAGSQVRGYNQPQHF
TGTGCCGGCAGCCAAGTTCGGGGGTACAATCAGCCCCAGCATTTT
>few|TRBJ1-5|TRBV20-1|.
CSARDQYSNQPQHF
TGCAGTGCTAGAGATCAATATAGCAATCAGCCCCAGCATTTT
>few|TRBJ2-7|TRBV10-1|.
CASSDTSTHEQYF
TGCGCCAGCAGCGATACTAGCACGCACGAGCAGTACTTC
>many|TRBJ2-1|TRBV5-1|TRBD1
CASRRQGANEQFF
TGCGCCAGCAGGAGACAGGGGGCGAATGAGCAGTTCTTC
>.|TRBJ2-2|TRBV5-1|.
CASSITLLGTGELFF
TGCGCCAGCAGCATAACCCTACTCGGCACCGGGGAGCTGTTTTTT
>many|TRBJ2-4|TRBV3-1|.
CASSTHESVQYF
TGTGCCAGCAGCACCCACGAGTCGGTTCAGTACTTC
>many|TRBJ1-1|TRBV10-1|.
CASSEFQHTEAFF
TGCGCCAGCAGTGAGTTCCAGCACACTGAAGCTTTCTTT
>few|TRBJ2-7|TRBV30|TRBD1
CAWSGGTGIAYEQYF
TGTGCCTGGAGTGGGGGGACAGGGATAGCGTACGAGCAGTACTTC
>many|TRBJ2-7|TRBV7-9|.
CASSPHSGSYEQYF
TGTGCCAGCAGCCCGCATAGCGGATCCTACGAGCAGTACTTC
>few|TRBJ1-1|TRBV6-5|TRBD1
CASSYAGTGFLVHTEAFF
TGTGCCAGCAGTTACGCCGGGACAGGGTTCTTGGTACACACTGAAGCTTTCTTT
>.|TRBJ2-1|TRBV12-3/TRBV12-4|.
CASRFPGGVNEQFF
TGTGCCAGCAGATTTCCCGGCGGGGTCAATGAGCAGTTCTTC